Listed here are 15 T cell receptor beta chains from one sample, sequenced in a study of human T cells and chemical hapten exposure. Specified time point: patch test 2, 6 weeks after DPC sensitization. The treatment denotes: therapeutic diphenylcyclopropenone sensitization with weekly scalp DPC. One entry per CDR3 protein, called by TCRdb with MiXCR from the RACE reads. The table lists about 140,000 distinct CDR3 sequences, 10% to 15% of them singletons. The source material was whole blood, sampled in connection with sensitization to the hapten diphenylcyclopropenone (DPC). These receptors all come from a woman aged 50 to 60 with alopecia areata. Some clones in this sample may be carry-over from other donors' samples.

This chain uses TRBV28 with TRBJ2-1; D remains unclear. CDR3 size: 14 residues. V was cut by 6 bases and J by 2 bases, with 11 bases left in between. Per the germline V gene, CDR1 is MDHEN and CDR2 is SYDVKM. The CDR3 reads CASSPVRPYNEQFF. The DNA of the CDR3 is TGTGCCAGCAGCCCAGTGCGACCCTACAATGAGCAGTTCTTC.

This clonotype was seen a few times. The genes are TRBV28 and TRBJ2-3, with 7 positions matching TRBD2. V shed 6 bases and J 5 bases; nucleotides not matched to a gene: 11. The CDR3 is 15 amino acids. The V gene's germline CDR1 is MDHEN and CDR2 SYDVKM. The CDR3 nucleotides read TGTGCCAGCAGCTCCTATGGGGGAGGGGAAGATACGCAGTATTTT. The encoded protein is CASSSYGGGEDTQYF.

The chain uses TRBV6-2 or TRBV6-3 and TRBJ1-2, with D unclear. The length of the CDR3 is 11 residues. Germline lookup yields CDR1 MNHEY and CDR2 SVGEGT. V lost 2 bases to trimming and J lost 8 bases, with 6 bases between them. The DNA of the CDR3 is TGTGCCAGCAGTTACATAGGGGGCTACACCTTC. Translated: CASSYIGGYTF.

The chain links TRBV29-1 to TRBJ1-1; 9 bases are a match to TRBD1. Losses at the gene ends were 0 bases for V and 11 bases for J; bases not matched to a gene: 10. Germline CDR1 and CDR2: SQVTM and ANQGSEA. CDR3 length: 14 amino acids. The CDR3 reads CSVEDRGQGVSAFF. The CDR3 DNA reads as TGCAGCGTTGAAGATCGGGGACAGGGAGTTTCCGCTTTCTTT.

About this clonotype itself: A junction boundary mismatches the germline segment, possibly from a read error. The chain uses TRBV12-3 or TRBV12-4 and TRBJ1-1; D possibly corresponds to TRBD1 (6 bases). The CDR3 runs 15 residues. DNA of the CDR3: TGTGTCAGCCAGGGTGGGGGGCGCTTAAGCACTGAAGCTTTCTTT. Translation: CVSQGGGRLSTEAFF.

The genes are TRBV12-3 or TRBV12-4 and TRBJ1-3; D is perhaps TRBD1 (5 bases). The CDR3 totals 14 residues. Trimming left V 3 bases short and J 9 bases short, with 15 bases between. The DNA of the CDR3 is TGTGCCAGCAGTTTGGACGGGACGGTCGGCACCATATATTTT. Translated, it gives CASSLDGTVGTIYF.

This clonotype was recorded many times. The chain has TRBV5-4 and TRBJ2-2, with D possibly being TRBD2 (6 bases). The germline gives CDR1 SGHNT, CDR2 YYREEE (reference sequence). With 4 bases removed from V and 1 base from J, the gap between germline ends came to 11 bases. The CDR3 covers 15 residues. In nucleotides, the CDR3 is TGTGCCAGCAGCCGGAGCGGGTTGAACACCGGGGAGCTGTTTTTT. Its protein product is CASSRSGLNTGELFF.

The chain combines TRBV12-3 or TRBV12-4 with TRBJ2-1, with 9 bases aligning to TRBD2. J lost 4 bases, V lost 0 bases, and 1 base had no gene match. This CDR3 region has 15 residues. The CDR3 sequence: CASSLASGGYNEQFF. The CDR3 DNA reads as TGTGCCAGCAGTTTAGCTAGCGGGGGTTACAATGAGCAGTTCTTC.

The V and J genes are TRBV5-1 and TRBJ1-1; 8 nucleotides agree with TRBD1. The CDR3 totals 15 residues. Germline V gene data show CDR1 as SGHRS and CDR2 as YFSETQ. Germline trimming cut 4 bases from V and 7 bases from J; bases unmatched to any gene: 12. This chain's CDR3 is CASSLTGTGDHEAFF. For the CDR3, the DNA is TGCGCCAGCAGCCTAACCGGGACAGGAGATCATGAAGCTTTCTTT.

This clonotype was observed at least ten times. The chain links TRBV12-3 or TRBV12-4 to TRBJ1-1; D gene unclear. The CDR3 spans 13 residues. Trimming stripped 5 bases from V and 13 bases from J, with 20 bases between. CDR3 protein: CASSPRNVPTGFF. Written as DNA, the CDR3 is TGTGCCAGCAGTCCCCGAAACGTTCCCACGGGTTTCTTT.

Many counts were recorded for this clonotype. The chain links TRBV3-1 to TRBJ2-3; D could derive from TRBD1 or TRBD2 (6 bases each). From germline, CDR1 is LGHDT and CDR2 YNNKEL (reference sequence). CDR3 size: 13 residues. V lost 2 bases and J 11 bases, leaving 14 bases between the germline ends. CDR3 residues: CASSQPGGLLQYF. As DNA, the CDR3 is TGTGCCAGCAGCCAACCCGGGGGCCTTTTGCAGTATTTT.

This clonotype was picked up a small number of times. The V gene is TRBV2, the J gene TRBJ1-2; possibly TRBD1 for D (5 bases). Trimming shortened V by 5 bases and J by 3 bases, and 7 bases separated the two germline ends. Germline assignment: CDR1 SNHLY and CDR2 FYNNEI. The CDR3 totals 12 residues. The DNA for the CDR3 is TGTGCCAGCAGTCCACAGGACTATGGCTACACCTTC. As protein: CASSPQDYGYTF.

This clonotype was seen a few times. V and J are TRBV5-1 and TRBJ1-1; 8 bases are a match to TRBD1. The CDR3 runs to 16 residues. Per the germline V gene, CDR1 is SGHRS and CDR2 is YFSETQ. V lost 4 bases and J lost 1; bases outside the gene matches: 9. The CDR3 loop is CASSIGQGYGNTEAFF. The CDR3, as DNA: TGCGCCAGCAGCATCGGACAGGGTTATGGGAACACTGAAGCTTTCTTT.

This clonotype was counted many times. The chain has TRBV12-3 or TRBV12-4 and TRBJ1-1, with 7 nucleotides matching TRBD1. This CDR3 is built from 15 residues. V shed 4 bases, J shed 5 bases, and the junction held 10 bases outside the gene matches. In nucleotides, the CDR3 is TGTGCCAGCAGTTCAGGCCAAGGGGGCCTGACTGAAGCTTTCTTT. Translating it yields CASSSGQGGLTEAFF.

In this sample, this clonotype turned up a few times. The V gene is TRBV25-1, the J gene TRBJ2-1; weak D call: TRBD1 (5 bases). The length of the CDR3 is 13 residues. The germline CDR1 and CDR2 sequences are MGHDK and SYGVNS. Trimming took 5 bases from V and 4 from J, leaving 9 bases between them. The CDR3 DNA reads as TGTGCCAGCAGTCAGACAGTATACAATGAGCAGTTCTTC. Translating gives CASSQTVYNEQFF.